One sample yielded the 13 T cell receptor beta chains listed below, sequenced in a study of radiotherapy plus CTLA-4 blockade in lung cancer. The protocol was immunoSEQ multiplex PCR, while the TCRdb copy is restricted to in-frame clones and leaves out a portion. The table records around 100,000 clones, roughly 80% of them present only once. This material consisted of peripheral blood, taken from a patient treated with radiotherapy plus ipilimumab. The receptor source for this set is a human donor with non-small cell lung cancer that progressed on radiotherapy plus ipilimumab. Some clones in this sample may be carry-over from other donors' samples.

CDR3 DNA: TGTGCCATCAGTGATCGAGACAATGAGCAGTTCTTC. Protein sequence: CAISDRDNEQFF. This chain uses TRBV10-3 with TRBJ2-1; no reliable D call. V was trimmed by 3 bases and J by 5 bases, leaving 5 bases between them. Germline CDR1 and CDR2: ENHRY and SYGVKD. This CDR3 is 12 amino acids long.

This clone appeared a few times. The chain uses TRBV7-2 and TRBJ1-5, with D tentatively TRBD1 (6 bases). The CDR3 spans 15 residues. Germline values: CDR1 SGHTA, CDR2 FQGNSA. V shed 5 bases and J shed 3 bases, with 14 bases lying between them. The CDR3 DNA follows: TGTGCCAGCAGCCCCGGTGGGGGACACAATCAGCCCCAGCATTTT. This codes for CASSPGGGHNQPQHF.

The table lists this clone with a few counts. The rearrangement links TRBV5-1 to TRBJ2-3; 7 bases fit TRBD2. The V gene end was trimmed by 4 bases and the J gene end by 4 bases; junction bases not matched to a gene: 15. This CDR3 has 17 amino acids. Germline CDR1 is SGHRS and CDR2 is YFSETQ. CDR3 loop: CASSRPTGGDVADTQYF. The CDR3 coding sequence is TGCGCCAGCAGCCGCCCGACTGGGGGGGATGTAGCAGATACGCAGTATTTT.

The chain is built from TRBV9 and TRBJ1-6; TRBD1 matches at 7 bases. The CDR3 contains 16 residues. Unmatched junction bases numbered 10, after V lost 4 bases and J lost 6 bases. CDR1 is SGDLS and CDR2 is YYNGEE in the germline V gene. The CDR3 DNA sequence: TGTGCCAGCAGCCCAACGATCCGGGACAGTAATTCACCCCTCCACTTT. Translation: CASSPTIRDSNSPLHF.

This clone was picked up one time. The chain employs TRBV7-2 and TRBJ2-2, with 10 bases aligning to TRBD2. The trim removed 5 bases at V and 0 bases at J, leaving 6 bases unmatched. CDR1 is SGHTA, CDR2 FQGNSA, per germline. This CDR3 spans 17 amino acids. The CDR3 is CASSQRGGYANTGELFF. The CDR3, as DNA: TGTGCCAGCAGCCAGCGGGGGGGATATGCGAACACCGGGGAGCTGTTTTTT.

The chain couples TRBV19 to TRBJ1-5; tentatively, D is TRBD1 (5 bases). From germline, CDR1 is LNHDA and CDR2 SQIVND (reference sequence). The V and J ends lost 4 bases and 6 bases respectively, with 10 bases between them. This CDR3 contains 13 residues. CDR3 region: CASSSYGGQPQHF. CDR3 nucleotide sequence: TGTGCCAGTAGTAGCTACGGGGGTCAGCCCCAGCATTTT.

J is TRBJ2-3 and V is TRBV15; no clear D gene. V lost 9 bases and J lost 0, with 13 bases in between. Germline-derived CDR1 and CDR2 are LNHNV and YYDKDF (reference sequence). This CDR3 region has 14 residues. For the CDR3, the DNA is TGTGCCACTAAGGACGTCTTAAGCACAGATACGCAGTATTTT. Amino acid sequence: CATKDVLSTDTQYF.

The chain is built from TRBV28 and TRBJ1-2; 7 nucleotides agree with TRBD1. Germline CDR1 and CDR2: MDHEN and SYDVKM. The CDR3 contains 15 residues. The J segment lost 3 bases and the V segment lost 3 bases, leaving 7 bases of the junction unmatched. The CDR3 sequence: CASSFPGQIHYGYTF. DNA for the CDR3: TGTGCCAGCAGTTTTCCGGGACAGATCCACTATGGCTACACCTTC.

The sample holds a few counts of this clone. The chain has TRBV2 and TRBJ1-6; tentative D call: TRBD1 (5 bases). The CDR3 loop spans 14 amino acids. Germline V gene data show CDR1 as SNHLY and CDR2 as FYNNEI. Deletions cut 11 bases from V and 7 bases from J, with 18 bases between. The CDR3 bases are TGTGCCCGTACCGGGACCACAAGAAATTCACCCCTCCACTTT. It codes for CARTGTTRNSPLHF.

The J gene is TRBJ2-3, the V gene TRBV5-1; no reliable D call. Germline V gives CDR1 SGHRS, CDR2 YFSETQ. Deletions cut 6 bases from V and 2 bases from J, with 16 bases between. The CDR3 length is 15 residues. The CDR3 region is CASNRGPQLTDTQYF. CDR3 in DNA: TGCGCCAGCAATCGAGGTCCCCAGCTCACAGATACGCAGTATTTT.

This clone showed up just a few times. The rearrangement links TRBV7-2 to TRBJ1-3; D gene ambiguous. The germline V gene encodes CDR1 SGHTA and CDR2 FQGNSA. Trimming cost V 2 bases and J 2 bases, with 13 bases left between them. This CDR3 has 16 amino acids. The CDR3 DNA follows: TGTGCCAGCAGCTTAAGGCCGCCGAACACTGGAAACACCATATATTTT. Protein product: CASSLRPPNTGNTIYF.

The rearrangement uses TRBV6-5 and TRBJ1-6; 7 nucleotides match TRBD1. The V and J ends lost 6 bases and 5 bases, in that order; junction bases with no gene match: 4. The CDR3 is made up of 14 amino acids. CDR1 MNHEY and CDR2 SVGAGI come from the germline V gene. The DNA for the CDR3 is TGTGCCAGCAGCCTGGACAGGAATAATTCACCCCTCCACTTT. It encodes CASSLDRNNSPLHF.

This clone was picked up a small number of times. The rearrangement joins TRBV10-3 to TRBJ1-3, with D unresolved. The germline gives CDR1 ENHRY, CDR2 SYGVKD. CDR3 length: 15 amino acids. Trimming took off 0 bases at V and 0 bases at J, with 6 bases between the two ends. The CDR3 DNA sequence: TGTGCCATCAGTGAGTCTGAGGACTCTGGAAACACCATATATTTT. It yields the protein CAISESEDSGNTIYF.